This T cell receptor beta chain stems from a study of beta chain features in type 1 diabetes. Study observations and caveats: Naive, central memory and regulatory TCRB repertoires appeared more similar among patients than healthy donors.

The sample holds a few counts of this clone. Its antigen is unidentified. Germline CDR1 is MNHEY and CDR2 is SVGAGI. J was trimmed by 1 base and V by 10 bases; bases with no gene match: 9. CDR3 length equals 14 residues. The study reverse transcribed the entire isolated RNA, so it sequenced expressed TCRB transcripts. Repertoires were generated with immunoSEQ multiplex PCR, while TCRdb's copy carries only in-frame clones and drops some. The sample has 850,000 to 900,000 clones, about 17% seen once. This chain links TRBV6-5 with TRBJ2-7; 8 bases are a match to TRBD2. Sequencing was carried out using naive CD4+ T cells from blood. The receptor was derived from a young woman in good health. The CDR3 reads CATQRLAGSYEQYF. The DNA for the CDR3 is TGTGCCACCCAACGGCTAGCGGGTTCCTACGAGCAGTACTTC.